The count of the clone carrying this T cell receptor (beta chain) is one. The data were obtained in a study of T cell responses to AZD1222 COVID-19 vaccine. Only in-frame clones appear in the TCRdb table, and some are missing; sequencing was by immunoSEQ multiplex PCR. The sample includes about 30,000 clones, more than 85% of them seen just once. The CDR3 has 14 amino acids. The chain is built from TRBV12-2 and TRBJ1-6. TRBV12-2 is marked as a pseudogene. The clonotype comes from an adult in good health. The material was peripheral blood, obtained on day 0 of AZD1222 vaccination. In DNA form, the CDR3 reads TGTGCAAGTCGCTCAAGGGCGGGAGATTCACCCCTCCACTTT. Encoded protein: CASRSRAGDSPLHF.